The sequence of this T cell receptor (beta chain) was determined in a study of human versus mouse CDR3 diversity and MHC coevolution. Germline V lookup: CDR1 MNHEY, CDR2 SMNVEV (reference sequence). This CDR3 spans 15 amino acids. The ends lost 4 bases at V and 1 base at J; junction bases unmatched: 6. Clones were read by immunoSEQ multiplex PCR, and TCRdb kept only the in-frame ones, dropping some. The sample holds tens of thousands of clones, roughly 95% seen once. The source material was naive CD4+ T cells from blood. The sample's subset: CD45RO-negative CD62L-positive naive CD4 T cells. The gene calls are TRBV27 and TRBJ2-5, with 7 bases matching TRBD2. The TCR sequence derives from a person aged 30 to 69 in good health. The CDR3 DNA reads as TGTGCCAGCAGTTCCCGACTAGCTGGCCAAGAGACCCAGTACTTC. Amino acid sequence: CASSSRLAGQETQYF.